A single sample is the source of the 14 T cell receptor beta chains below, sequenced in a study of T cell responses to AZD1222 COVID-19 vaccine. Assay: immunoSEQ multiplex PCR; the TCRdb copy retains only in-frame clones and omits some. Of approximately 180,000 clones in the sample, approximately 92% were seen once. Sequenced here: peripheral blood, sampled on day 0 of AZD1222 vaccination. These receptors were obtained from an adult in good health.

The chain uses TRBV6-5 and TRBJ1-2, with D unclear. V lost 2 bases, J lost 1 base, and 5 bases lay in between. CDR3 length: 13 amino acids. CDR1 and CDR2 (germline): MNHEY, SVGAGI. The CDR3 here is CASSYGYNYGYTF. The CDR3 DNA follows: TGTGCCAGCAGTTACGGGTATAACTATGGCTACACCTTC.

CDR3 DNA: TGTGCCAGCAGTTTAAGGCAGGGGAATCAGCCCCAGCATTTT. This translates into CASSLRQGNQPQHF. The rearrangement joins TRBV27 to TRBJ1-5; D may be TRBD1 (6 bases). CDR1 is MNHEY and CDR2 is SMNVEV in the germline V gene (reference sequence). V was pared by 2 bases and J by 4 bases, with 9 bases between. The CDR3 consists of 14 residues.

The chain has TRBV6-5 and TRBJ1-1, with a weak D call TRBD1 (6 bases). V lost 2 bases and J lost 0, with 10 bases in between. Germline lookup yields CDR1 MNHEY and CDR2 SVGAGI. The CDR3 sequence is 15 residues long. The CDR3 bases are TGTGCCAGCAGTTACGGGGGGCCAGTGAACACTGAAGCTTTCTTT. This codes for CASSYGGPVNTEAFF.

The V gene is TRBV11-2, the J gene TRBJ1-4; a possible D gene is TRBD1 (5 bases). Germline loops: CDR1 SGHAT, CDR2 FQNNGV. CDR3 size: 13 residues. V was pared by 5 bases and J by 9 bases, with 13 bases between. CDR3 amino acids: CASSPGGTQKLFF. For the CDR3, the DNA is TGTGCCAGCAGCCCCGGCGGGACTCAAAAACTGTTTTTT.

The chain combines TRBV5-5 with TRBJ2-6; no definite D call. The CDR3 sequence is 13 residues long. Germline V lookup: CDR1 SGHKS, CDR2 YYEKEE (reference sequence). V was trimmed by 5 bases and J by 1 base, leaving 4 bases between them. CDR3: CASRTSGANVLTF. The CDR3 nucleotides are TGTGCCAGCAGGACGTCTGGGGCCAACGTCCTGACTTTC. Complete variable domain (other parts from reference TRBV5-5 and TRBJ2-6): DAGVTQSPTHLIKTRGQQVTLRCSPISGHKSVSWYQQVLGQGPQFIFQYYEKEERGRGNFPDRFSARQFPNYSSELNVNALLLGDSALYLCASRTSGANVLTFGAGSRLTVL.

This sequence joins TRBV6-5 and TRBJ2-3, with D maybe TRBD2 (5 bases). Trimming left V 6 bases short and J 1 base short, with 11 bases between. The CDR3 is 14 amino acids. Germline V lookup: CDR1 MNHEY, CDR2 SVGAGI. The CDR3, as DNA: TGTGCCAGCAGGAGGGCCCTCGGCACAGATACGCAGTATTTT. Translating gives CASRRALGTDTQYF.

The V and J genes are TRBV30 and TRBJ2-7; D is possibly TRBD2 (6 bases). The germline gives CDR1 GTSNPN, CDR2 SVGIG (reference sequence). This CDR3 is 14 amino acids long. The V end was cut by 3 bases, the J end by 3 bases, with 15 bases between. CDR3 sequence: CAWSVHGTYYEQYF. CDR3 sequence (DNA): TGTGCCTGGAGCGTACACGGGACTTACTACGAGCAGTACTTC.

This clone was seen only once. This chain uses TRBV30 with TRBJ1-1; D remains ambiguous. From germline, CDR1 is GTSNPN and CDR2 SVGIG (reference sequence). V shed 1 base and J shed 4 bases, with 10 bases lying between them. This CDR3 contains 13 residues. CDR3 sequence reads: CAWSGQVGTEAFF. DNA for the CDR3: TGTGCCTGGAGTGGGCAGGTGGGCACTGAAGCTTTCTTT. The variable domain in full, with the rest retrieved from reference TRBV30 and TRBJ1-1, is SQTIHQWPATLVQPVGSPLSLECTVEGTSNPNLYWYRQAAGRGLQLLFYSVGIGQISSEVPQNLSASRPQDRQFILSSKKLLLSDSGFYLCAWSGQVGTEAFFGQGTRLTVV.

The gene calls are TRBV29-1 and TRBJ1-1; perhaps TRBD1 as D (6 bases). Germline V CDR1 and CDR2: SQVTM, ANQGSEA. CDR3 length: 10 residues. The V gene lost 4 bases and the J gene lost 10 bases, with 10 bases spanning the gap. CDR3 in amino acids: CSVVEGGAFF. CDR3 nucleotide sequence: TGCAGCGTTGTTGAAGGGGGAGCTTTCTTT.

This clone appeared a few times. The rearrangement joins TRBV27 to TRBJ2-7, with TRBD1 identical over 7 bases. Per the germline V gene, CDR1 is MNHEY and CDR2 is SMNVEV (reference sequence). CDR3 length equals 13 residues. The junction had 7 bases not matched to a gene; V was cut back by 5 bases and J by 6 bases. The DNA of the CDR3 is TGTGCCAGCAGTCCCCCGACAGGGAGCGAGCAGTACTTC. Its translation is CASSPPTGSEQYF.

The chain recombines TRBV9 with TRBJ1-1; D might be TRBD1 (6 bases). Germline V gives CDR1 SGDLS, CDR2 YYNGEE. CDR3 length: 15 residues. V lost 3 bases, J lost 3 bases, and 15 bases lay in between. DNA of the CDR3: TGTGCCAGCAGCGCCCGGGGGCCAGCGGACACTGAAGCTTTCTTT. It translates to CASSARGPADTEAFF.

The CDR3, as DNA: TGCAGTGCTAGTGGCGGGGCGAACACTGAAGCTTTCTTT. Translated: CSASGGANTEAFF. The V call is TRBV20-1, the J call TRBJ1-1; TRBD1 is a possible D gene (5 bases). CDR3 length: 13 residues. Germline V gives CDR1 DFQATT, CDR2 SNEGSKA (reference sequence). V was clipped by 3 bases and J by 1 base, with 9 bases between them.

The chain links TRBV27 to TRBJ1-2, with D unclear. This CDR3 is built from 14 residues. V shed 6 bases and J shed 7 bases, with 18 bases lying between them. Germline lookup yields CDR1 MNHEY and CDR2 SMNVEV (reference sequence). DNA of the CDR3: TGTGCCAGCAGCCCCAAGGGCCCAAGGCGTGGCTACACCTTC. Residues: CASSPKGPRRGYTF.

CDR3 nucleotide sequence: TGTGCCAGCAGTTCTTCTTCCCGGGGACAGGGGATCTATAATTCACCCCTCCACTTT. Protein sequence: CASSSSSRGQGIYNSPLHF. The J gene is TRBJ1-6, the V gene TRBV27; 10 bases agree with TRBD1. This CDR3 spans 19 amino acids. From germline, CDR1 is MNHEY and CDR2 SMNVEV (reference sequence). Trimming took 4 bases from V and 3 from J; bases not matched to a gene: 12.